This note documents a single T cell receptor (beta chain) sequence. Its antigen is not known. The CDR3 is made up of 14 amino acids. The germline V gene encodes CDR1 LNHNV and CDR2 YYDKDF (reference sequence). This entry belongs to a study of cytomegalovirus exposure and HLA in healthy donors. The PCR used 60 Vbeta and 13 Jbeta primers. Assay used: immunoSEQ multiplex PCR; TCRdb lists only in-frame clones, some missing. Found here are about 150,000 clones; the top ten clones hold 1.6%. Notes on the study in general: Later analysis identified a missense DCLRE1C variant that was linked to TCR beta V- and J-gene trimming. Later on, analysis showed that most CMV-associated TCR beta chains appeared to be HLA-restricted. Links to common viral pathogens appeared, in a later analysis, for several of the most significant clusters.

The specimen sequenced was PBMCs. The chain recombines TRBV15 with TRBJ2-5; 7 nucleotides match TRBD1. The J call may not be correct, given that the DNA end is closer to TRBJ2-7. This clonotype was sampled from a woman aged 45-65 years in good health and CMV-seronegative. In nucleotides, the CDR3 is TGTGCCACCAGCAGGGAAACAGGGGCCTACGAGCAGTACTTC. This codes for CATSRETGAYEQYF.